The clone carrying this T cell receptor beta chain came up a few times. Sequencing used immunoSEQ multiplex PCR; TCRdb keeps in-frame clones, though not all of them. In the table there are about 300,000 clones, over 85% of which are singletons. This record belongs to a study of blood T cell repertoires in COVID-19. The CDR3 is made up of 13 amino acids. V shed 6 bases and J shed 7 bases, with 15 bases lying between them. Germline CDR1 reads SNHLY; CDR2 reads FYNNEI. This rearrangement joins TRBV2 to TRBJ1-2; D not resolved. This clonotype was sampled from a woman between 50 and 59 years old who had been exposed to COVID-19. The material sequenced was PBMCs or T cells enriched from blood (not recorded which). CDR3: CASSPTGISGYTF. The DNA for the CDR3 is TGTGCCAGCAGCCCCACGGGGATATCTGGCTACACCTTC.